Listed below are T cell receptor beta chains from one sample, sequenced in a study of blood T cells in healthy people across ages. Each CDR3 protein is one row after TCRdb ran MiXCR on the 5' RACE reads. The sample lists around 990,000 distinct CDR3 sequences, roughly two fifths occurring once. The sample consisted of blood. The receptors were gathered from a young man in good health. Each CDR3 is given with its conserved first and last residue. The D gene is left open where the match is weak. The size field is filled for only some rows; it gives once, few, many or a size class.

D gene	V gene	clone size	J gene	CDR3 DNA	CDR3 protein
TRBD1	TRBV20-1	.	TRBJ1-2	TGCGGTGCCGTCGAGGACAGGGACTATGGCTACACCTTC	CGAVEDRDYGYTF
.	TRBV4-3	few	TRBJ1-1	TGCGCCAGCAGCCAAGATGGCCGATACACTGAAGCTTTCTTT	CASSQDGRYTEAFF
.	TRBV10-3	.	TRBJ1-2	TGTGCCATCAGTGCGGACGGCACCTATGGCTACACCTTC	CAISADGTYGYTF
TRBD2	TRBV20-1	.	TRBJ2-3	TGCAGTGCCCCCGCACTAGCGGGGGTAACAGATACGCAGTATTTT	CSAPALAGVTDTQYF
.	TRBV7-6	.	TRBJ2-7	TGTGCCAGCAGCTTAGAGGCGCAGGGCTCCTACGAGCAGTACTTC	CASSLEAQGSYEQYF
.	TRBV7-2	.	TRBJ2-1	TGTGCCAGCCACAACTACAATGAGCAGTTCTTC	CASHNYNEQFF
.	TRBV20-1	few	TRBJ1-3	TGCAGTGCTCAGATACCGGGGTCCTCTGGAAACACCATATATTTT	CSAQIPGSSGNTIYF
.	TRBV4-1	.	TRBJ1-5	TGCGCCAGCAGCCAACTTCCGGGACTTCGACAGCCCCAGCATTTT	CASSQLPGLRQPQHF
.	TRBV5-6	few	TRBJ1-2	TGTGCCAGCAGCTTGGACGGCCGAGCTTATGGCTACACCTTC	CASSLDGRAYGYTF
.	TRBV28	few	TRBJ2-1	TGTGCCAGCAGTCCCAGGGGGGAAAATGAGCAGTTCTTC	CASSPRGENEQFF
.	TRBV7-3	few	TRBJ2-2	TGTGCCAGCAGCTACCCCCAAGGAGACACCGGGGAGCTGTTTTTT	CASSYPQGDTGELFF
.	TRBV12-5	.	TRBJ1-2	TGTGCTAGTGGTTTGGCAGAATATGGCTACACCTTC	CASGLAEYGYTF
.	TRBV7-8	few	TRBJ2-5	TGTGCCAGCAGCCCCACAGGGATTGGGGAGACCCAGTACTTC	CASSPTGIGETQYF
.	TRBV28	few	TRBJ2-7	TGTGCCAGCAGTTTAACTCGCGGAGGCGAGCAGTACTTC	CASSLTRGGEQYF
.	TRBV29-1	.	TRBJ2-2	TGCAGCGTTGGAGCGGGCAGCGCGAACACCGGGGAGCTGTTTTTT	CSVGAGSANTGELFF
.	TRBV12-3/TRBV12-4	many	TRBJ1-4	TGTGCCAGCAGTTTGGGCCTCGATGATGAAAAACTGTTTTTT	CASSLGLDDEKLFF
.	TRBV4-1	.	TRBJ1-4	TGCGCCAGCAGCCAAGTTAGGGTGGGTGAAAAACTGTTTTTT	CASSQVRVGEKLFF
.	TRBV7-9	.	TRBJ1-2	TGTGCCAGCGTCTTATCTCAGGCCGTATCCTACACCTTC	CASVLSQAVSYTF
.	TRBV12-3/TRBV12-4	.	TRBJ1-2	TGTGCCAGCAGTTTTGCCCAGTATGGCTACACCTTC	CASSFAQYGYTF
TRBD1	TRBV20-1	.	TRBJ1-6	TGCAGTGCTAGAGACCTGACAGGGGGCGGTTCACCCCTCCACTTT	CSARDLTGGGSPLHF
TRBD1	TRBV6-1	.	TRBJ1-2	TGTGCCAGCGGGGACAGCGAAAAGGCCTACACCTTC	CASGDSEKAYTF
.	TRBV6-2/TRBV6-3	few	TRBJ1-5	TGTGCCAGCAGTCCCGGGGGGGAGAATCAGCCCCAGCATTTT	CASSPGGENQPQHF
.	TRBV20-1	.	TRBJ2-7	TGCAGTGCTAGAGAGGGGGCTCGCTCCTACGAGCAGTACTTC	CSAREGARSYEQYF
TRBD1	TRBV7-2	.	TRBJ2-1	TGTGCCAGCAGCACATCACCGGGACAGTCATACAATGAGCAGTTCTTC	CASSTSPGQSYNEQFF
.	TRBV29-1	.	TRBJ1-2	TGCAGCGTTGACGGCCCTAGGGGCGAAAGGAATGGCTACACCTTC	CSVDGPRGERNGYTF
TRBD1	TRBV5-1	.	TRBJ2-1	TGCGCCAGCAGCGTCAGGACAGGGGGGAATGAGCAGTTCTTC	CASSVRTGGNEQFF
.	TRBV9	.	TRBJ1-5	TGTGCCAGCAGCCCCGATAACGGGGGACATCAGCCCCAGCATTTT	CASSPDNGGHQPQHF
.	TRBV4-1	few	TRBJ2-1	TGCGCCAGCAGCCCCCCTAGCGACAATGAGCAGTTCTTC	CASSPPSDNEQFF
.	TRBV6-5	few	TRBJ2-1	TGTGCCAGCAGTTATGGACAACCGAAGGGCAATGAGCAGTTCTTC	CASSYGQPKGNEQFF
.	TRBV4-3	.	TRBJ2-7	TGCGCCAGCAGCCAAGATAAAGCCTCGGATTTCGAGCAGTACTTC	CASSQDKASDFEQYF
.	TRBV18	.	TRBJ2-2	TGTGCCAGCTCACCGAATTTTGAGGGACCGAACACCGGGGAGCTGTTTTTT	CASSPNFEGPNTGELFF
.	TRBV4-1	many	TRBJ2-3	TGCGCCAGCAGCCAAGTCCAACTAGATACGCAGTATTTT	CASSQVQLDTQYF
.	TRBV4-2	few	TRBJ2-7	TGTGCCAGCAGCCACCCGGGACATTACGAGCAGTACTTC	CASSHPGHYEQYF
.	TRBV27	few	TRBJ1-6	TGTGCCAGCAGTTCAGGGACAACCTATAATTCACCCCTCCACTTT	CASSSGTTYNSPLHF
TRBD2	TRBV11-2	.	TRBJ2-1	TGTGCCAGCAGCTCCCTAGCGGGGGTCAACCCCCGGCAGTTCTTC	CASSSLAGVNPRQFF
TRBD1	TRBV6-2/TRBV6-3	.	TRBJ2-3	TGTGCCAGCAGAAGGACAGGGTTCGCAGATACGCAGTATTTT	CASRRTGFADTQYF
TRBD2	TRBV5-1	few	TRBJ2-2	TGCGCCAGCAGCCCCGGACTAGCGGACGGGGAGCTGTTTTTT	CASSPGLADGELFF
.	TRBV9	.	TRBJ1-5	TGTGCCAGCAGCTCGGAGGGGTTGAGCAATCAGCCCCAGCATTTT	CASSSEGLSNQPQHF
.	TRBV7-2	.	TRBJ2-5	TGTGCCAGCAGCTTTCCGGTTCAAGAGACCCAGTACTTC	CASSFPVQETQYF
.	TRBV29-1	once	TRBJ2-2	TGCAGCGTTCGAGCAGACACCGGGAAGCTGTTTTTT	CSVRADTGKLFF
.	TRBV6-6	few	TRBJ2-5	TGTGCCAGCAGTTACTCGAGGGGTTTCCAAGAGACCCAGTACTTC	CASSYSRGFQETQYF
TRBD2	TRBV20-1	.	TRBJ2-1	TGCAGTGCTAGGGCCCTCGGAGCGGGGGGTTACAATGGGCAGTTCTTC	CSARALGAGGYNGQFF